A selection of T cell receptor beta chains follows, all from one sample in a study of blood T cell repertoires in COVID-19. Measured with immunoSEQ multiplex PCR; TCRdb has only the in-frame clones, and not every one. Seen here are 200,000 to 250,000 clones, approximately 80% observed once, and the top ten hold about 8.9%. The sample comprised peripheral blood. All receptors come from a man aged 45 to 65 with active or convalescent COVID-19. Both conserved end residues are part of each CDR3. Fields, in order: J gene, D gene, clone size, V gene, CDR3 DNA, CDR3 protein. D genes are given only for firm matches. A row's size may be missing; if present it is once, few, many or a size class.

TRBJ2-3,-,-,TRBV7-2,TGTGCCAGCAGCTTAAGGGCGGGGGACAAGCCAGATACGCAGTATTTT,CASSLRAGDKPDTQYF
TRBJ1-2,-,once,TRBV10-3,TGTGCCATCAGTGAGCGGGCGGGCTATGGCTACACCTTC,CAISERAGYGYTF
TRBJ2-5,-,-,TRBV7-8,TGTGCCAGCAGCTTAGGGAGGTTTCGGACGCCTCAAGAGACCCAGTACTTC,CASSLGRFRTPQETQYF
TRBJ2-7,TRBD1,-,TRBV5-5,TGTGCCAGCAGCTTGTATTGGGACAGGGTCTACGAGCAGTACTTC,CASSLYWDRVYEQYF
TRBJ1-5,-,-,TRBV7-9,TGTGCCAGCAGCTTAAACGGTAACAATCAGCCCCAGCATTTT,CASSLNGNNQPQHF
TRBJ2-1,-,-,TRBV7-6,TGTGCCAGCAGCCGTTCGGGTTGGGGGGACAATGAGCAGTTCTTC,CASSRSGWGDNEQFF
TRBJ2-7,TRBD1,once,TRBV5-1,TGCGCCAGCAGCGCCCCCGGGACAGGGGGCATCGAGCAGTACTTC,CASSAPGTGGIEQYF
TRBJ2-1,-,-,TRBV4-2,TGTGCCAGCAGCCAAGACGGGAGAAGGGATGAGCAGTTCTTC,CASSQDGRRDEQFF
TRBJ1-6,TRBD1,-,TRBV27,TGTGCCAGCAGCCCTGGGGCAGGGGGCTATCATTCACCCCTCCACTTT,CASSPGAGGYHSPLHF
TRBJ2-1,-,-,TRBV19,TGTGCCAGTAGTATAGGACAGGAAAATGAGCAGTTCTTC,CASSIGQENEQFF
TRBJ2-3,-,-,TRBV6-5,TGTGCCAGCAGTTTACAGGGAAACACAGATACGCAGTATTTT,CASSLQGNTDTQYF
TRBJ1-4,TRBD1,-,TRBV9,TGTGCCAGCAGCGGGGGGGACAGCAATGAAAAACTGTTTTTT,CASSGGDSNEKLFF
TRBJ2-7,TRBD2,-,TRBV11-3,TGTGCCAGCAGCTTAGCGAGCGGGAGGGCATACGAGCAGTACTTC,CASSLASGRAYEQYF
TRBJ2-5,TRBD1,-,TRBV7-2,TGTGCCAGCAGCCCCGGGACAGGGCCCCACCCCCAGTACTTC,CASSPGTGPHPQYF
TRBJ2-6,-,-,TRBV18,TGTGCCAGCTCACCAGCGAGTGGTGGGGCCAACGTCCTGACTTTC,CASSPASGGANVLTF
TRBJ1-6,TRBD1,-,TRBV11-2,TGTGCCAGCAGCTTCGGACAGGGGAATTCACCCCTCCACTTT,CASSFGQGNSPLHF
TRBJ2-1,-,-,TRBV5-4,TGTGCCAGCAGCTTTAGTCAGGGTGAGCAGTTCTTC,CASSFSQGEQFF
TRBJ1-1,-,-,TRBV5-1,TGCGCCAGCGGTCCTGGAGTGAACACTGAAGCTTTCTTT,CASGPGVNTEAFF
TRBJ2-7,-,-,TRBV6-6,TGTGCCAGCAGTTACTCGAGGTCGACTCGGTACGAGCAGTACTTC,CASSYSRSTRYEQYF
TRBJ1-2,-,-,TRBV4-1,TGCGCCAGCAGCCAACAGGTGAACTATGGCTACACCTTC,CASSQQVNYGYTF
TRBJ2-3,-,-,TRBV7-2,TGTGCCAGCAGCGCCTTCCGGGGCACAGATACGCAGTATTTT,CASSAFRGTDTQYF
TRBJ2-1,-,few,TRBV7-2,TGTGCCAGCAGCACACGAGGGAGGACGGTATTGTACAATGAGCAGTTCTTC,CASSTRGRTVLYNEQFF
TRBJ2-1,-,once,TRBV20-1,TGCAGTGCTAGTCGTGCGGAGCTCTACAATGAGCAGTTCTTC,CSASRAELYNEQFF
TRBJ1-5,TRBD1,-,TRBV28,TGTGCCAGCAGTTTGACGACAGGGGGCGATCAGCCCCAGCATTTT,CASSLTTGGDQPQHF
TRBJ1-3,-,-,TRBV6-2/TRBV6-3,TGTGCCAGCAGTTACTCGGGCAGTTCGTTCTCTGGAAACACCATATATTTT,CASSYSGSSFSGNTIYF
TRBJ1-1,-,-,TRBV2,TGTGCCAGCAGTGCCGAGGGGAGGACTGAAGCTTTCTTT,CASSAEGRTEAFF
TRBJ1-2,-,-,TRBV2,TGTGCCAGCAGTGAAGGGTGGCTCTATGGCTACACCTTC,CASSEGWLYGYTF